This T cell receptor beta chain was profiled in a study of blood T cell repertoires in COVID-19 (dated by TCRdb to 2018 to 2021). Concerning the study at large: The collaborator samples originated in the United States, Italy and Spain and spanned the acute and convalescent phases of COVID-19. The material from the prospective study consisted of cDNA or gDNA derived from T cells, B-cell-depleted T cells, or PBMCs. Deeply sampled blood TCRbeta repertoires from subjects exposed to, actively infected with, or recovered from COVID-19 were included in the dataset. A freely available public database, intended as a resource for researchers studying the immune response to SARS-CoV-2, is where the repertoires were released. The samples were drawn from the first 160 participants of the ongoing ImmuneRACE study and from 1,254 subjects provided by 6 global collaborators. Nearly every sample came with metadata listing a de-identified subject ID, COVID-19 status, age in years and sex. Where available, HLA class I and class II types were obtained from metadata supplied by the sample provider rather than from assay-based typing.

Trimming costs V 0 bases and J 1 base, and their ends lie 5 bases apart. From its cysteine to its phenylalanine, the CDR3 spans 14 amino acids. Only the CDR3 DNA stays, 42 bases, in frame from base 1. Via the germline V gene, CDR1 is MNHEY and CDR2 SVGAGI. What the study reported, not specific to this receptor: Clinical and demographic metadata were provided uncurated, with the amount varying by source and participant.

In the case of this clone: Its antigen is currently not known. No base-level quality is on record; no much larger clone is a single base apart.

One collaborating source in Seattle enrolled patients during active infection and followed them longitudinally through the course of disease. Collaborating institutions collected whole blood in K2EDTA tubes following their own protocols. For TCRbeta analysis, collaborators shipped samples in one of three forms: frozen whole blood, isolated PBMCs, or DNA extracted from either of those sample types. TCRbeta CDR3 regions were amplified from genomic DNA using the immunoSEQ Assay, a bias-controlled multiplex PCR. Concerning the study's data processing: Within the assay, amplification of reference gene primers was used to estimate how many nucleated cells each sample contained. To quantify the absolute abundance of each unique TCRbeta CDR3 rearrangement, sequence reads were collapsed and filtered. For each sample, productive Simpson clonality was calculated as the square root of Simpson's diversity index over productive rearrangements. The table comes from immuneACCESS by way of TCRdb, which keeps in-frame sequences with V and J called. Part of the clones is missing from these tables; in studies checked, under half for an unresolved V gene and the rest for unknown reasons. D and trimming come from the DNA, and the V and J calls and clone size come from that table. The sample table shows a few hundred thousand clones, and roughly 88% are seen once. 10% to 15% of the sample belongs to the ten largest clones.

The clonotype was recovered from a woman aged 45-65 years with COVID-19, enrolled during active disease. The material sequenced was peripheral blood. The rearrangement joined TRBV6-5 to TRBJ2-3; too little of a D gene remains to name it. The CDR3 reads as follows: CASSYSSGTDTQYF. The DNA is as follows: TGTGCCAGCAGTTACTCGTCGGGCACAGATACGCAGTATTTT.